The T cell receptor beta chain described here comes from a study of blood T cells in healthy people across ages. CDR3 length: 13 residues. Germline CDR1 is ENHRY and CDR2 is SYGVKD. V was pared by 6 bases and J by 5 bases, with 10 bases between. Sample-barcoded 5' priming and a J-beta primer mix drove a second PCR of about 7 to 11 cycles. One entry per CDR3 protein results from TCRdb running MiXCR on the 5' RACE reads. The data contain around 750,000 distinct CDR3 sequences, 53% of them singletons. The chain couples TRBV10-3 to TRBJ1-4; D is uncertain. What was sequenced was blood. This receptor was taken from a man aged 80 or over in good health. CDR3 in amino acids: CAIRPLVNEKLFF. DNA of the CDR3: TGTGCCATCAGACCTTTGGTCAATGAAAAACTGTTTTTT.